This TCR beta chain was identified in a study of blood T cell repertoires in COVID-19. Overall study: The United States, Italy and Spain supplied acute and convalescent COVID-19 samples. T cells, B-cell-depleted T cells, or PBMCs supplied cDNA or gDNA.

Trimming removed 4 bases from V and 6 bases from J, with 9 bases in between. This CDR3 has 12 residues. Per the study methods: Researchers report that nucleated cell counts were estimated from reference gene primer amplification. The assay was immunoSEQ multiplex PCR, and TCRdb's table has in-frame clones only and misses some. D and trimming were read from the DNA, whereas the V and J calls and clone size are those reported in that table. The sample has 100,000 to 150,000 clones, 75% to 85% seen once. This clone has ten or more counts. Sequenced input: peripheral blood. The sequence was obtained from a man aged 40-50 years with active or convalescent COVID-19. V gene TRBV12-3 or TRBV12-4 combines with J gene TRBJ1-1, with D maybe TRBD1 (6 bases). CDR3 nucleotide sequence: TGTGCCAGCAGTTGGACAGTTTCTGAAGCTTTCTTT. Translating gives CASSWTVSEAFF.